This T cell receptor beta chain comes out of a study of blood T cell repertoires in COVID-19. At the level of the study: The analysed material was cDNA or gDNA that came from T cells, B-cell-depleted T cells, or PBMCs.

This clone was counted once. As originally analysed: Scientists estimated how many nucleated cells there were by amplifying reference gene primers. Only in-frame clones appear in the TCRdb table, and some are missing; sequencing was by immunoSEQ multiplex PCR. The V and J calls and clone size come from that table; D and trimming were worked out from the DNA. The table records some 150,000 clones, about 84% of them present only once. This clonotype originated in a man aged 55-75 years with active or convalescent COVID-19. The source material was peripheral blood.

CDR3 in amino acids: CASSAVGGDQPQHF. CDR3 nucleotide sequence: TGTGCCAGCAGCGCAGTCGGGGGGGATCAGCCCCAGCATTTT. This chain uses TRBV7-9 with TRBJ1-5, with D tentatively TRBD1 (5 bases). Germline CDR1 reads SEHNR; CDR2 reads FQNEAQ (reference sequence). V dropped 5 bases and J dropped 5 bases, with 13 bases sitting between them. The CDR3 spans 14 residues.